The 16 T cell receptor beta chains below all came from one sample that was sequenced in a study of shared clonotypes between healthy human individuals (dated by TCRdb to the early 2020s). The library was prepared using the immunoSEQ multiplex PCR assay. TCRdb's version of the immuneACCESS table is confined to in-frame rearrangements and falls short of the full clone set. An unresolved V gene accounts for under half of the shortfall where checked; the remainder is of unknown origin. The sample contains roughly 510,000 clones, about 75% of them found a single time. Under 15% of the sample lies in the top ten. Sequencing input: PBMCs. These receptors were collected from a woman aged 40 to 50 in good health. Some clones in this sample may be carry-over from other donors' samples.

The rearrangement uses TRBV5-4 and TRBJ2-7, with D perhaps given as TRBD1 or TRBD2 (6 bases each). CDR3 length: 14 amino acids. Germline V gene lookup returns CDR1 SGHNT and CDR2 YYREEE (reference sequence). V shed 4 bases and J shed 4 bases, with 15 bases lying between them. The chain's CDR3 is CASSTGGGLYEQYF. DNA for the CDR3: TGTGCCAGCAGCACGGGTGGGGGGCTTTACGAGCAGTACTTC.

CDR3 sequence reads: CASPGQRNYGYTF. The CDR3, as DNA: TGTGCCTCGCCGGGACAGCGTAACTATGGCTACACCTTC. The genes are TRBV30 and TRBJ1-2; the match to TRBD1 covers 7 bases. The length of the CDR3 is 13 residues. Trimming removed 7 bases from V and 1 base from J; junction bases left unmatched: 6. Germline lookup yields CDR1 GTSNPN and CDR2 SVGIG (reference sequence).

The rearrangement links TRBV4-2 to TRBJ1-3; D is unclear. The germline V and J ends were trimmed by 0 bases and 0 bases, with 12 bases remaining between them. The CDR3 is 17 amino acids. CDR1 and CDR2 from the germline V gene are LGHNA and YNFKEQ. The CDR3 DNA reads TGTGCCAGCAGCCAAGATTCCGCGGGGTTCTCTGGAAACACCATATATTTT. This translates into CASSQDSAGFSGNTIYF.

This clone was detected only a few times. This sequence may be a read error, since a much larger clone differs from it by one base. The chain couples TRBV5-5 to TRBJ1-1; unclear D gene. V dropped 6 bases and J dropped 1 base, with 10 bases sitting between them. The CDR3 length is 13 residues. Germline CDR1 SGHKS, CDR2 YYEKEE (reference sequence). CDR3 protein: CASTNKENTEAFF. DNA for the CDR3: TGTGCCAGCACGAACAAGGAGAACACTGAAGCTTTCTTT.

This clone has ten or more counts. The chain is built from TRBV6-6 and TRBJ2-3, with D possibly matching TRBD1 (5 bases). The germline gives CDR1 MNHNY, CDR2 SVGAGI (reference sequence). The CDR3 has 15 amino acids. V was shortened by 6 bases and J by 0 bases, with 13 bases between the two germline ends. This CDR3 is CASSPGLGSTDTQYF. The CDR3 DNA sequence: TGTGCCAGCAGCCCAGGGTTGGGTAGCACAGATACGCAGTATTTT.

The chain couples TRBV4-1 to TRBJ2-3; D ambiguous. The length of the CDR3 is 11 residues. The germline V and J ends were trimmed by 1 base and 4 bases, with 0 bases remaining between them. From germline, CDR1 is MGHRA and CDR2 YSYEKL. The CDR3 sequence is CASSQADTQYF. Written as DNA, the CDR3 is TGCGCCAGCAGCCAAGCAGATACGCAGTATTTT.

The J gene is TRBJ2-3, the V gene TRBV28, with D unclear. This CDR3 has 14 residues. Trimming shortened V by 6 bases and J by 6 bases, and 16 bases separated the two germline ends. CDR1 and CDR2 from the germline V gene are MDHEN and SYDVKM. The DNA for the CDR3 is TGTGCCAGCAGCTCCACCCCACCCCAGGATACGCAGTATTTT. Protein: CASSSTPPQDTQYF.

The chain carries TRBV5-1 and TRBJ1-1, with 8 positions matching TRBD1. The CDR3 totals 16 residues. CDR1 is SGHRS and CDR2 is YFSETQ in the germline V gene. The V gene end was trimmed by 4 bases and the J gene end by 5 bases; junction bases not matched to a gene: 13. CDR3 DNA: TGCGCCAGCAGCGCGGGGGTAGACAGGGGAAGAACTGAAGCTTTCTTT. This sequence encodes CASSAGVDRGRTEAFF. Full variable domain (outside the CDR3, taken from reference TRBV5-1 and TRBJ1-1): KAGVTQTPRYLIKTRGQQVTLSCSPISGHRSVSWYQQTPGQGLQFLFEYFSETQRNKGNFPGRFSGRQFSNSRSEMNVSTLELGDSALYLCASSAGVDRGRTEAFFGQGTRLTVV.

The rearrangement uses TRBV27 and TRBJ2-4; 11 bases are a match to TRBD1. Germline CDR1 reads MNHEY; CDR2 reads SMNVEV (reference sequence). With 5 bases clipped from V and 0 bases from J, the junction kept 9 bases outside the gene matches. The CDR3 length is 18 residues. CDR3 sequence: CASSPRTGGIVAKNIQYF. In DNA, the CDR3 is TGTGCCAGCAGTCCACGGACAGGGGGCATCGTAGCCAAAAACATTCAGTACTTC.

The CDR3 reads CASSQDRGTYNEQFF. The CDR3 nucleotides are TGTGCCAGCAGCCAGGACAGGGGCACCTACAATGAGCAGTTCTTC. The J gene is TRBJ2-1, the V gene TRBV7-2; 9 bases map to TRBD1. From germline, CDR1 is SGHTA and CDR2 FQGNSA. V lost 5 bases and J lost 2; bases outside the gene matches: 4. The CDR3 totals 15 residues.

V gene TRBV7-2 combines with J gene TRBJ2-1; D is possibly TRBD2 (6 bases). The V gene lost 1 base and the J gene lost 8 bases, with 15 bases spanning the gap. CDR3 length: 15 amino acids. Germline V gene lookup returns CDR1 SGHTA and CDR2 FQGNSA. The CDR3 loop is CASSLVGREWDEQFF. The CDR3 bases are TGTGCCAGCAGCTTAGTTGGGCGGGAATGGGATGAGCAGTTCTTC.

V and J are TRBV5-1 and TRBJ1-2; D is possibly TRBD1 (6 bases). The CDR3 spans 15 residues. Trimming removed 1 base from V and 4 bases from J, with 14 bases in between. Germline lookup yields CDR1 SGHRS and CDR2 YFSETQ. CDR3 nucleotides: TGCGCCAGCAGCTTGAGTCCTCAGGGGCCCTATGGCTACACCTTC. It yields the protein CASSLSPQGPYGYTF. Looking up the rest from reference TRBV5-1 and TRBJ1-2 gives the full variable domain: KAGVTQTPRYLIKTRGQQVTLSCSPISGHRSVSWYQQTPGQGLQFLFEYFSETQRNKGNFPGRFSGRQFSNSRSEMNVSTLELGDSALYLCASSLSPQGPYGYTFGSGTRLTVV.

The rearrangement links TRBV10-3 to TRBJ2-2; perhaps TRBD2 as D (5 bases). With 1 base removed from V and 3 bases from J, the gap between germline ends came to 6 bases. Per the germline V gene, CDR1 is ENHRY and CDR2 is SYGVKD. This CDR3 spans 14 amino acids. CDR3 bases: TGTGCCATCAGTGAGTTGAGGGACACCGGGGAGCTGTTTTTT. Its translation is CAISELRDTGELFF.

The rearrangement links TRBV18 to TRBJ2-1; 8 bases match TRBD1. The CDR3 has 15 residues. Germline V gives CDR1 KGHSH, CDR2 LQKENI. V was clipped by 6 bases and J by 4 bases; unmatched bases: 8. CDR3 nucleotides: TGTGCCAGCTCCCCTGGACAGGGAATTTACAATGAGCAGTTCTTC. This translates into CASSPGQGIYNEQFF. The whole variable domain, filled in from reference TRBV18 and TRBJ2-1, reads NAGVMQNPRHLVRRRGQEARLRCSPMKGHSHVYWYRQLPEEGLKFMVYLQKENIIDESGMPKERFSAEFPKEGPSILRIQQVVRGDSAAYFCASSPGQGIYNEQFFGPGTRLTVL.

This clone showed up just a few times. V is TRBV7-2 and J is TRBJ2-5; 8 bases map to TRBD1. The germline V gene encodes CDR1 SGHTA and CDR2 FQGNSA. The CDR3 covers 15 residues. The trim removed 2 bases at V and 2 bases at J, leaving 4 bases unmatched. The CDR3 nucleotides read TGTGCCAGCAGCTTATCCAGGGGGCAACAAGAGACCCAGTACTTC. It translates to CASSLSRGQQETQYF.

In DNA, the CDR3 is TGTGCCAGCTCACCAACAGGGGGCACTGAGCAGTTCTTC. Its translation: CASSPTGGTEQFF. The V gene is TRBV18, the J gene TRBJ2-1, with 9 bases that match TRBD1. The V gene's germline CDR1 is KGHSH and CDR2 LQKENI. The CDR3 has 13 residues. The J segment lost 9 bases and the V segment lost 2 bases, leaving 2 bases of the junction unmatched.